This T cell receptor (beta chain) derives from a study of post-analysis software for immune sequencing data. Study-wide context: Relapsing-remitting, secondary progressive and progressive-relapsing multiple sclerosis courses were included. Overall study results and limits: Higher frequency in patients than in controls was seen for roughly five TRBV segments, with TRBV5-6, TRBV5-1 and TRBV20-1 among them.

Unique molecular identifiers featured in each of the TCR beta cDNA libraries. TCRdb reanalysed the PCR reads using MiXCR and keeps one entry per CDR3 protein. Seen here are about 170,000 distinct CDR3 sequences, around 28% observed once, and the top ten hold about 1.4%. The CDR3 totals 15 residues. There are a few counts of this clonotype. Its antigen is as yet unknown. The TCR originated in a girl aged 10-17 years with multiple sclerosis. The V gene is TRBV12-3 or TRBV12-4, the J gene TRBJ2-4; maybe TRBD2 (6 bases). The better agreement between TRBJ2-7 and the DNA end casts doubt on the J call. Sequenced sample: blood. CDR3 nucleotide sequence: TGTGCCAGCAGTTGGGACTCCACGCAGCCCCACGAGCAGTACTTC. Its protein product is CASSWDSTQPHEQYF.